These 21 T cell receptor beta chains originate from one sample sequenced in a study of blood T cell repertoires in COVID-19 (TCRdb year 2020). Receptors were amplified or captured by the immunoSEQ multiplex PCR assay. Drawn from immuneACCESS, this table holds only the in-frame rearrangements with V and J called that TCRdb kept. Clones are partly lost; checked studies trace under half to an unresolved V gene and leave the rest unexplained. Counted in this sample were roughly 330,000 clones; 86% of them appeared once. 1.5% to 2% of the sample is taken by the ten largest. Sequencing was carried out using peripheral blood. Receptors were obtained from a woman aged 45-65 years with acute or convalescent COVID-19.

This clone came up a few times. The genes are TRBV18 and TRBJ2-2; 9 positions agree with TRBD1. The CDR3 has 17 amino acids. CDR1 is KGHSH, CDR2 LQKENI, per germline. The V and J ends lost 0 bases and 4 bases, in that order; junction bases with no gene match: 6. The DNA of the CDR3 is TGTGCCAGCTCACCACCGGGGACAGGGTATGGCACCGGGGAGCTGTTTTTT. Translated, it gives CASSPPGTGYGTGELFF.

V is TRBV9 and J is TRBJ2-5; D is perhaps TRBD1 (5 bases). V lost 1 base and J lost 0, with 7 bases in between. The CDR3 contains 14 residues. CDR1 SGDLS and CDR2 YYNGEE come from the germline V gene. CDR3 residues: CASSVQGNQETQYF. In DNA, the CDR3 is TGTGCCAGCAGCGTACAGGGAAACCAAGAGACCCAGTACTTC. Together with reference TRBV9 and TRBJ2-5, the CDR3 gives the full variable domain: DSGVTQTPKHLITATGQRVTLRCSPRSGDLSVYWYQQSLDQGLQFLIQYYNGEERAKGNILERFSAQQFPDLHSELNLSSLELGDSALYFCASSVQGNQETQYFGPGTRLLVL.

The gene calls are TRBV28 and TRBJ2-7, with 8 bases that match TRBD2. CDR3 length: 15 residues. Germline-derived CDR1 and CDR2 are MDHEN and SYDVKM. The ends lost 6 bases at V and 4 bases at J; junction bases unmatched: 11. The CDR3 bases are TGTGCCAGCAGCGTCCACCCGGGACTAGGGTACGAGCAGTACTTC. Translation gives CASSVHPGLGYEQYF.

The rearrangement links TRBV7-9 to TRBJ1-1; 7 bases line up with TRBD1. The CDR3 extends over 15 amino acids. V lost 5 bases and J lost 0; bases outside the gene matches: 6. CDR1 and CDR2 from the germline V gene are SEHNR and FQNEAQ (reference sequence). CDR3 in DNA: TGTGCCAGCAGCGGATGGGGACAGATGAACACTGAAGCTTTCTTT. As protein: CASSGWGQMNTEAFF.

This clone was seen more than once but under ten times. The J gene is TRBJ1-2, the V gene TRBV28, with TRBD1 matching over 9 bases. This CDR3 has 15 residues. The germline gives CDR1 MDHEN, CDR2 SYDVKM. The V and J ends lost 7 bases and 8 bases, in that order; junction bases with no gene match: 14. For the CDR3, the DNA is TGTGCCAGCACCGATGTGACAGGGGGTGATGCCGGCTACACCTTC. It yields the protein CASTDVTGGDAGYTF.

The V and J genes are TRBV20-1 and TRBJ2-7, with TRBD1 as a possible D gene (7 bases). Germline lookup yields CDR1 DFQATT and CDR2 SNEGSKA (reference sequence). V lost 3 bases and J 1 base, leaving 13 bases between the germline ends. The CDR3 has 14 residues. CDR3: CSASPRGESYEQYF. CDR3 nucleotide sequence: TGCAGTGCTAGTCCCAGGGGGGAGTCCTACGAGCAGTACTTC.

As regards this clone: This sample includes further DNA sequences coding for the same CDR3. V is TRBV4-1 and J is TRBJ1-2; 7 bases line up with TRBD1. The length of the CDR3 is 13 residues. Per the germline V gene, CDR1 is MGHRA and CDR2 is YSYEKL. V shed 4 bases, J shed 4 bases, and the junction held 3 bases outside the gene matches. CDR3 in amino acids: CASSPRDSYGYTF. Written as DNA, the CDR3 is TGCGCCAGCAGCCCAAGGGACAGCTATGGCTACACCTTC.

In nucleotides, the CDR3 is TGTGCCAGCAGGAAGGACAGGGCTCGCCTGGAAGCTTTCTTT. Its protein product is CASRKDRARLEAFF. The J gene is TRBJ1-1, the V gene TRBV6-6; 8 nucleotides match TRBD1. Germline CDR1 is MNHNY and CDR2 is SVGAGI (reference sequence). There are 14 residues in the CDR3. With 6 bases clipped from V and 8 bases from J, the junction kept 11 bases outside the gene matches.

The chain links TRBV5-1 to TRBJ2-5, with TRBD1 matching 8 bases. Losses at the gene ends were 4 bases for V and 1 base for J; bases not matched to a gene: 3. The CDR3 totals 14 residues. Germline lookup yields CDR1 SGHRS and CDR2 YFSETQ. The CDR3: CASSKGQAQETQYF. CDR3 nucleotides: TGCGCCAGCAGCAAGGGACAGGCCCAAGAGACCCAGTACTTC.

This chain joins TRBV2 and TRBJ2-1, with 9 bases aligning to TRBD2. Germline assignment: CDR1 SNHLY and CDR2 FYNNEI. This CDR3 region has 13 residues. V lost 3 bases and J lost 6; bases outside the gene matches: 0. CDR3 region: CASSETSGNEQFF. CDR3 DNA: TGTGCCAGCAGTGAGACTAGCGGCAATGAGCAGTTCTTC.

This clone was seen a single time. The chain recombines TRBV9 with TRBJ1-1, with D perhaps TRBD1 (5 bases). The V gene lost 0 bases and the J gene lost 6 bases, with 9 bases spanning the gap. CDR1 is SGDLS, CDR2 YYNGEE, per germline. The CDR3 runs 13 residues. The CDR3, as DNA: TGTGCCAGCAGCGTAGCTGGGGGGGCTGAAGCTTTCTTT. Its translation: CASSVAGGAEAFF.

The chain combines TRBV5-1 with TRBJ2-3; tentatively, D is TRBD2 (6 bases). This CDR3 has 14 amino acids. V lost 7 bases, J lost 1 base, and 13 bases lay in between. Germline V gene sequence: CDR1 SGHRS, CDR2 YFSETQ. Here the CDR3 reads CASRLVVGTDTQYF. The CDR3 DNA is TGCGCCAGCCGACTAGTTGTCGGCACAGATACGCAGTATTTT.

The chain combines TRBV7-8 with TRBJ2-1; D might be TRBD2 (5 bases). CDR3 length equals 17 residues. Looked up from germline, CDR1 is SGHVS and CDR2 is FQNEAQ. Trimming removed 5 bases at V and 0 bases at J, with 17 bases between. The CDR3 DNA is TGTGCCAGCAGCCCAAGGAGGCGGCCTAGCTCCTACAATGAGCAGTTCTTC. Residues: CASSPRRRPSSYNEQFF.

The chain uses TRBV24-1 and TRBJ2-2; 7 bases match TRBD2. After removal of 4 bases from V and 0 bases from J, the junction contained 4 bases not matched to a gene. The CDR3 runs 16 residues. Per germline, CDR1 KGHDR and CDR2 SFDVKD. CDR3 bases: TGTGCCACCAGTGAGCCCGGACTAGCGAACACCGGGGAGCTGTTTTTT. Translation: CATSEPGLANTGELFF.

J is TRBJ2-1 and V is TRBV25-1; TRBD2 aligns across 7 bases. In germline, CDR1 is MGHDK, CDR2 SYGVNS. The J segment lost 9 bases and the V segment lost 4 bases, leaving 6 bases of the junction unmatched. This CDR3 spans 13 amino acids. The CDR3 DNA sequence: TGTGCCAGCAGTGCTTGGCGGGAGAGTGAGCAGTTCTTC. It translates to CASSAWRESEQFF.

The chain carries TRBV5-1 and TRBJ2-7; D is possibly TRBD1 (5 bases). Per the germline V gene, CDR1 is SGHRS and CDR2 is YFSETQ. The CDR3 runs 15 residues. V was pared by 1 base and J by 3 bases, with 14 bases between. The CDR3 here is CASSLQRQTHYEQYF. CDR3 nucleotides: TGCGCCAGCAGCTTGCAGCGACAGACTCACTACGAGCAGTACTTC.

This clone has just one count. V usage is TRBV5-6 and J usage is TRBJ1-2; 8 bases are a match to TRBD1. Germline trimming cut 4 bases from V and 2 bases from J; bases unmatched to any gene: 7. There are 15 residues in the CDR3. Germline CDR1 is SGHDT and CDR2 is YYEEEE. DNA of the CDR3: TGTGCCAGCAGCGGAGGACAGGGATGGAACTATGGCTACACCTTC. Protein sequence: CASSGGQGWNYGYTF.

The V and J genes are TRBV5-5 and TRBJ2-7; weak D call: TRBD1 (5 bases). CDR3 length equals 13 residues. Germline lookup yields CDR1 SGHKS and CDR2 YYEKEE (reference sequence). V gave up 2 bases and J gave up 6 bases, with 12 bases separating them. DNA of the CDR3: TGTGCCAGCAGCTTACGACAGTTGGGCGAGCAGTACTTC. Protein sequence: CASSLRQLGEQYF.

This chain uses TRBV7-2 with TRBJ2-7, with TRBD2 matching over 10 bases. The germline CDR1 and CDR2 sequences are SGHTA and FQGNSA. This CDR3 spans 15 amino acids. V lost 4 bases to trimming and J lost 6 bases; unmatched junction nucleotides: 9. The CDR3, as DNA: TGTGCCAGCAGCTATAAAGCGGGAGGGCCGTTCGAGCAGTACTTC. Protein product: CASSYKAGGPFEQYF. Complete variable domain (other parts from reference TRBV7-2 and TRBJ2-7): GAGVSQSPSNKVTEKGKDVELRCDPISGHTALYWYRQSLGQGLEFLIYFQGNSAPDKSGLPSDRFSAERTGGSVSTLTIQRTQQEDSAVYLCASSYKAGGPFEQYFGPGTRLTVT.

This clone was recorded only once. This chain uses TRBV6-5 with TRBJ2-7, with 10 bases fitting TRBD2. Germline trimming cut 8 bases from V and 5 bases from J; bases unmatched to any gene: 6. This CDR3 contains 13 residues. Germline CDR1 reads MNHEY; CDR2 reads SVGAGI. This CDR3 is CASGQRGGDEQYF. DNA of the CDR3: TGTGCCAGCGGCCAGCGGGGGGGGGACGAGCAGTACTTC.

The J gene is TRBJ1-2, the V gene TRBV6-5; no definite D call. The germline V and J ends were trimmed by 6 bases and 5 bases, with 19 bases remaining between them. Germline CDR1 reads MNHEY; CDR2 reads SVGAGI. CDR3 length equals 15 residues. In nucleotides, the CDR3 is TGTGCCAGCAGCCCGCCTCGACCAGCGGAGTATGGCTACACCTTC. Its translation: CASSPPRPAEYGYTF.